Listed here are 20 T cell receptor beta chains from one sample, sequenced in a study of human CD8 memory T cell subsets (dated by TCRdb to between 2020 and 2021). Sequencing was carried out with a NextSeq 550. A Human TCR Profiling Kit was used to prepare UMI-labeled 5' RACE TCRbeta libraries. TCRdb reprocessed the reads into one record per CDR3 protein sequence, lacking DNA. This sample's table lists roughly 5,000 distinct CDR3 sequences. Of the sample, more than 30% is held by the ten largest clones. The sequenced material came from CD8+ effector memory T cells (TEM) sorted from PBMCs. In the paper's terms, the cell subset or site label means: effector memory CD8 T cells, CCR7- CD45RO+ CD95+. These receptors all come from a human donor in good health.

V usage is TRBV12-3 or TRBV12-4 and J usage is TRBJ2-7; with no DNA, the TCRdb D assignment of TRBD1 cannot be verified. The CDR3 is 14 amino acids. CDR3 protein: CASSPRESVYEQYF.

V gene TRBV14 combines with J gene TRBJ1-1; TCRdb picks TRBD1, but there is no DNA to check that call. This CDR3 is built from 13 residues. CDR1 and CDR2 (germline): SGHDN, FVKESK. The CDR3: CASSRQTNTEAFF.

The chain uses TRBV10-3 and TRBJ2-7. The germline V gene has CDR1 ENHRY and CDR2 SYGVKD. The CDR3 runs to 12 residues. The chain's CDR3 is CAASISSYEQYF.

V gene TRBV4-1 combines with J gene TRBJ2-7; the D gene TCRdb calls, TRBD2, cannot be checked with no DNA. Germline loops: CDR1 MGHRA, CDR2 YSYEKL. The CDR3 covers 15 residues. The CDR3: CASSQVPSNRYEQYF.

This clonotype is identified as medium-sized from frequency. The chain recombines TRBV7-8 with TRBJ2-5; TCRdb's D gene call, TRBD1, goes unchecked for lack of DNA. There are 16 residues in the CDR3. In germline, CDR1 is SGHVS, CDR2 FQNEAQ. The CDR3 sequence: CASSLRTGVYQETQYF. The full variable domain, its missing parts supplied by reference TRBV7-8 and TRBJ2-5, is GAGVSQSPRYKVAKRGQDVALRCDPISGHVSLFWYQQALGQGPEFLTYFQNEAQLDKSGLPSDRFFAERPEGSVSTLKIQRTQQEDSAVYLCASSLRTGVYQETQYFGPGTRLLVL.

The J gene is TRBJ2-7, the V gene TRBV29-1; TCRdb picks TRBD1, but there is no DNA to check that call. Germline lookup yields CDR1 SQVTM and CDR2 ANQGSEA. The CDR3 loop spans 16 amino acids. Here the CDR3 reads CSAHLKGTGARYEQYF.

The chain couples TRBV7-3 to TRBJ2-1; the TCRdb call, TRBD2, lacks DNA for checking. The CDR3 runs 14 residues. CDR1 SGHTA and CDR2 FQGTGA come from the germline V gene. CDR3 loop: CASSPTSGYNEQFF.

The chain recombines TRBV4-2 with TRBJ2-6. This CDR3 is built from 16 residues. CDR1 is LGHNA and CDR2 is YNFKEQ in the germline V gene. The CDR3 region is CASSQDQDSGANVLTF.

The rearrangement uses TRBV3-1 and TRBJ2-7; TCRdb lists TRBD2, though no DNA is available to test this call. CDR1 is LGHDT, CDR2 YNNKEL, per germline (reference sequence). The CDR3 extends over 17 amino acids. CDR3 amino acids: CASSHPLAGGQAYEQYF.

The CDR3 here is CSAKGTGVYNEQFF. The chain uses TRBV20-1 and TRBJ2-1; as DNA is missing, the TRBD1 call by TCRdb cannot be tested. CDR3 length equals 14 residues. Germline V lookup: CDR1 DFQATT, CDR2 SNEGSKA (reference sequence).

The chain is built from TRBV5-1 and TRBJ1-1; TCRdb reports TRBD1, a call that lacks DNA to check it against. Looked up from germline, CDR1 is SGHRS and CDR2 is YFSETQ. The CDR3 contains 14 residues. CDR3 loop: CASSFEGTVTEAFF.

The V and J genes are TRBV3-1 and TRBJ1-4. CDR3 size: 16 residues. Germline V gene sequence: CDR1 LGHDT, CDR2 YNNKEL (reference sequence). The CDR3 loop reads CASSQGALRNGEKLFF.

The chain has TRBV7-9 and TRBJ2-1; the TCRdb call, TRBD1, lacks DNA for checking. The CDR3 runs 14 residues. Germline loops: CDR1 SEHNR, CDR2 FQNEAQ (reference sequence). The CDR3 loop is CASSSGQGYNEQFF.

The chain employs TRBV20-1 and TRBJ2-1; the TRBD2 assignment by TCRdb is unverifiable without DNA. Germline-derived CDR1 and CDR2 are DFQATT and SNEGSKA (reference sequence). CDR3 size: 14 residues. CDR3 sequence reads: CSAREEGWGNEQFF.

J is TRBJ2-3 and V is TRBV20-1; TCRdb gives TRBD2 as the D gene, but with no DNA this cannot be confirmed. Germline CDR1 and CDR2: DFQATT and SNEGSKA (reference sequence). The CDR3 covers 22 residues. The CDR3 is CSASSPSGRTHTPLLSTDTQYF.

The chain couples TRBV12-3 or TRBV12-4 to TRBJ2-2. The CDR3 loop spans 15 amino acids. CDR3 protein: CASGLAGVGTGELFF.

The rearrangement uses TRBV29-1 and TRBJ1-1. The CDR3 covers 13 residues. The germline V gene encodes CDR1 SQVTM and CDR2 ANQGSEA. This CDR3 reads CSVEVPLFPEAFF.

The rearrangement joins TRBV7-8 to TRBJ1-2; absent DNA, TCRdb's TRBD1 call cannot be checked. The CDR3 spans 15 residues. CDR1 SGHVS and CDR2 FQNEAQ come from the germline V gene. The chain's CDR3 is CASSPDRGLDYGYTF.

The J gene is TRBJ2-3, the V gene TRBV11-3; TCRdb calls TRBD1, which cannot be checked without DNA. The CDR3 is made up of 16 amino acids. CDR1 SGHNT and CDR2 YENEEA come from the germline V gene. The CDR3 loop reads CASSPWLGGEADTQYF.

CDR3 sequence: CSARDYGTGVVNTEAFF. V and J are TRBV20-1 and TRBJ1-1; TCRdb's D call of TRBD1 is untestable without DNA. Germline assignment: CDR1 DFQATT and CDR2 SNEGSKA (reference sequence). The CDR3 is made up of 17 amino acids.